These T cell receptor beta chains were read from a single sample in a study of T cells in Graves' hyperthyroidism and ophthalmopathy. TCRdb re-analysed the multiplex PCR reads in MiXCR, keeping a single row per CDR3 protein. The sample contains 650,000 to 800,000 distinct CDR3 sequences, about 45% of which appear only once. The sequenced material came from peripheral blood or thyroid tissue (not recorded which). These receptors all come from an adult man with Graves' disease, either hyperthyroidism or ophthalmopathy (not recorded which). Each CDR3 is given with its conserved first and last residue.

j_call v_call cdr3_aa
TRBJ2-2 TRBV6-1 CASRRDHSTGELFF
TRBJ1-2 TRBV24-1 CATSFHRGDYGYTF
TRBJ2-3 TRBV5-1 CASSWSGGSTDTQYF
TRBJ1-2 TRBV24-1 CATSDSPGQGGYTF
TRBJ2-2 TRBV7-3 CASSLTTGASGELFF
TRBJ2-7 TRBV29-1 CSARTSGSYDEQYF
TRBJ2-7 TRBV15 CATSRETGNSDEQYF
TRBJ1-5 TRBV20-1 CSARGARTDQPQHF
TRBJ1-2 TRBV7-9 CASSLGDTNYGYTF
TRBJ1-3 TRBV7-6 CASSSGFGNTIYF
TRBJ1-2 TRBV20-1 CSARDRRGAVYGYTF